This is a list of T cell receptor beta chains from one sample in a study of blood T cell repertoires in COVID-19. The protocol was immunoSEQ multiplex PCR, while the TCRdb copy is restricted to in-frame clones and leaves out a portion. The sample contains some 100,000 clones, 70% to 90% of which appear only once. Sequenced input: peripheral blood. These receptors were obtained from a woman aged 70-85 years with acute or convalescent COVID-19. Both conserved end residues are part of each CDR3. Each record gives: D gene, J gene, V gene, CDR3 protein, CDR3 DNA. D genes are given only for firm matches.

>.|TRBJ2-1|TRBV2
CASFSVNEQFF
TGTGCCAGCTTCAGCGTCAATGAGCAGTTCTTC
>TRBD2|TRBJ2-5|TRBV5-1
CASFHSGRFETQYF
TGCGCCAGCTTCCATAGCGGGAGGTTCGAGACCCAGTACTTC
>.|TRBJ2-1|TRBV28
CASSSPRTMGGNEQFF
TGTGCCAGCAGCAGCCCAAGGACTATGGGGGGCAATGAGCAGTTCTTC
>.|TRBJ1-4|TRBV6-5
CASSYWASPNEKLFF
TGTGCCAGCAGTTACTGGGCGAGTCCTAATGAAAAACTGTTTTTT
>TRBD1|TRBJ1-5|TRBV7-9
CASSPNSWTGQLRPQHF
TGTGCCAGCAGCCCAAATTCCTGGACAGGACAACTACGGCCCCAGCATTTT
>TRBD2|TRBJ2-5|TRBV11-2
CASSMGTSGRAGETQYF
TGTGCCAGCAGCATGGGGACTAGCGGGAGGGCCGGAGAGACCCAGTACTTC
>TRBD1|TRBJ1-6|TRBV4-2
CASSQAGQGYSPLHF
TGTGCCAGCAGCCAAGCGGGACAGGGGTATTCACCCCTCCACTTT
>TRBD1|TRBJ2-5|TRBV29-1
CSVVYPGGSRQETQYF
TGCAGCGTAGTATATCCAGGGGGCTCTCGGCAAGAGACCCAGTACTTC
>.|TRBJ2-5|TRBV28
CASSFVPSGTQYF
TGTGCCAGCAGTTTCGTTCCGTCGGGGACCCAGTACTTC
>.|TRBJ2-1|TRBV11-2
CASSPYSSSYNEQFF
TGTGCCAGCAGCCCGTATAGCAGCTCCTACAATGAGCAGTTCTTC
>.|TRBJ1-1|TRBV2
CASSGQWNTEAFF
TGTGCCAGCAGTGGGCAGTGGAACACTGAAGCTTTCTTT
>.|TRBJ1-5|TRBV7-2
CASSLLGQSQPQHF
TGTGCCAGCAGCTTATTGGGGCAGAGCCAGCCCCAGCATTTT
>TRBD2|TRBJ2-7|TRBV6-6
CASSYTPGLANYEQYF
TGTGCCAGCAGTTACACACCTGGACTAGCAAACTACGAGCAGTACTTC
>TRBD2|TRBJ2-3|TRBV28
CASGLAQRTDTQYF
TGTGCCAGCGGACTAGCTCAACGCACAGATACGCAGTATTTT
>TRBD1|TRBJ1-2|TRBV5-1
CASSVGQGADGYTF
TGCGCCAGCAGCGTGGGACAGGGGGCAGATGGCTACACCTTC
>.|TRBJ1-2|TRBV29-1
CSVEGGHINYGYTF
TGCAGCGTTGAGGGGGGTCATATTAACTATGGCTACACCTTC
>.|TRBJ2-1|TRBV18
CASSPASASYNEQFF
TGTGCCAGCTCACCAGCCAGCGCATCCTACAATGAGCAGTTCTTC
>TRBD1|TRBJ2-7|TRBV6-5
CASSLHRGSSYEQYF
TGTGCCAGCAGCCTACACAGGGGGAGCTCCTACGAGCAGTACTTC
>.|TRBJ2-3|TRBV5-1
CASSLAFTDTQYF
TGCGCCAGCAGCTTGGCCTTTACAGATACGCAGTATTTT
>TRBD1|TRBJ1-5|TRBV19
CASSVTPGQGAFNQPQHF
TGTGCCAGTAGTGTAACACCGGGACAGGGGGCTTTTAATCAGCCCCAGCATTTT
>TRBD1|TRBJ2-3|TRBV2
CASSKRTGVYTQYF
TGTGCCAGCAGTAAAAGGACAGGGGTATATACGCAGTATTTT
>TRBD2|TRBJ2-3|TRBV28
CASSSYPGTSVSTDTQYF
TGTGCCAGCAGCTCTTACCCCGGGACTAGCGTTAGCACAGATACGCAGTATTTT
>.|TRBJ1-3|TRBV4-1
CASSQGLGRVASGNTIYF
TGCGCCAGCAGCCAAGGGCTAGGCAGGGTCGCCTCTGGAAACACCATATATTTT
>TRBD1|TRBJ1-2|TRBV2
CASSETGVGNYGYTF
TGTGCCAGCAGTGAAACAGGGGTAGGGAACTATGGCTACACCTTC